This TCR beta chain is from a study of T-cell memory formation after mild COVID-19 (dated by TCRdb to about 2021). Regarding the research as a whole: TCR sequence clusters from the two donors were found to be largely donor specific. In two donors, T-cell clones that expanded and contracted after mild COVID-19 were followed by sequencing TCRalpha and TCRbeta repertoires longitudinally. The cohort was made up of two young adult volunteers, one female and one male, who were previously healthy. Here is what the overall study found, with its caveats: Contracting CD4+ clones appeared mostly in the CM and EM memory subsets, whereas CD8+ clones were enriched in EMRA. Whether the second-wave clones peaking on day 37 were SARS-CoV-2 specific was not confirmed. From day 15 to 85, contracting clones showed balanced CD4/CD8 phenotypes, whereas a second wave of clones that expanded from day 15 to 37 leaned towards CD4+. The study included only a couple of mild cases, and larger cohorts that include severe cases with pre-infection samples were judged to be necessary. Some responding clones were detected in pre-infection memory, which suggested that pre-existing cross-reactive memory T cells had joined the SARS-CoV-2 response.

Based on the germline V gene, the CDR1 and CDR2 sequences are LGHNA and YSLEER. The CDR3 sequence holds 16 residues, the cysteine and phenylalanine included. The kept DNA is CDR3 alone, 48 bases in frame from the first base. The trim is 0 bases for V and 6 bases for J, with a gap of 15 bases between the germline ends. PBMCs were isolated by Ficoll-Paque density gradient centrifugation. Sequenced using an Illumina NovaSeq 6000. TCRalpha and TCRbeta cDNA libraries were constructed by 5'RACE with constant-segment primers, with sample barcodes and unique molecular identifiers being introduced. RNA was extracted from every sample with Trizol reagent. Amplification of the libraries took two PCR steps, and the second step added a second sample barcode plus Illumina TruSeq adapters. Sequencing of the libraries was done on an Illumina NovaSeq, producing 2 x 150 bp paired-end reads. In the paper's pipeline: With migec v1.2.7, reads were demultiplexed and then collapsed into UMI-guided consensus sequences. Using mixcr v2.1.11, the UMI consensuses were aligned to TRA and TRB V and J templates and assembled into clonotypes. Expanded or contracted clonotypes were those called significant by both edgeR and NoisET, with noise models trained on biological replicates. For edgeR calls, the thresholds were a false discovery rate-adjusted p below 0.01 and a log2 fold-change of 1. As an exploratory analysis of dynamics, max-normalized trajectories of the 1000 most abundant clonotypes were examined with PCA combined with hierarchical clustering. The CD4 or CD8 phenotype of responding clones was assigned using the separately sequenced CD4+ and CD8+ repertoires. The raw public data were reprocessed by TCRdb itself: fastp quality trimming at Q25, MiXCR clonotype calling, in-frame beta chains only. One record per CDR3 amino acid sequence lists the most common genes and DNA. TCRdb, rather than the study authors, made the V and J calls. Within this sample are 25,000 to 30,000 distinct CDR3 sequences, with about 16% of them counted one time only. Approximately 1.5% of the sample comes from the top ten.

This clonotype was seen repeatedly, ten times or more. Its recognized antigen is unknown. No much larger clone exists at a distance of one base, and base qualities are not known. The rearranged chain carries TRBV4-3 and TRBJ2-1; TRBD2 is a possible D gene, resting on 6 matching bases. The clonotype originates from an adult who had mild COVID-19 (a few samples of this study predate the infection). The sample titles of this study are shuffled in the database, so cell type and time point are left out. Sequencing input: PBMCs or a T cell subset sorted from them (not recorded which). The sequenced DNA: TGCGCCAGCAGCCAAGATTACCAGGGAGGCGGCAATGAGCAGTTCTTC. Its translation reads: CASSQDYQGGGNEQFF.